The sequence of this T cell receptor beta chain was determined in a study of cytomegalovirus exposure and HLA in healthy donors. The PCR employed 60 Vbeta primers together with 13 Jbeta primers. Clones were read by immunoSEQ multiplex PCR, and TCRdb kept only the in-frame ones, dropping some. Here the sample spans fewer than 200,000 clones, roughly 82% being singletons. Trimming took 7 bases from V and 0 from J; bases not matched to a gene: 5. CDR3 size: 15 residues. Germline lookup yields CDR1 SNHLY and CDR2 FYNNEI. Broader study findings: Exclusion applied to some V segments, including TRBV6-2 and TRBV6-3, as they were indistinguishable. The study carried out a later analysis of TCR beta sequences. It associated about 15,000 of them with specific HLA alleles at a false discovery rate of 0.05.

Of note for this clone: The target antigen is unknown.

V is TRBV2 and J is TRBJ1-5, with 8 bases lining up with TRBD1. The source of this sequence is a woman aged 45-60 years in good health and CMV-seropositive. Sequencing was performed on PBMCs. DNA of the CDR3: TGTGCCAGCAAAAAGACAGGGGCTAGCAATCAGCCCCAGCATTTT. Translating it yields CASKKTGASNQPQHF.